These 17 T cell receptor beta chains were all obtained from the same sample, sequenced in a study of blood T cells in healthy people across ages. The use of a sample-barcoded 5' primer and a J-beta primer mix characterized a second PCR of about 7 to 12 cycles. TCRdb ran MiXCR on the 5' RACE reads and lists one entry per CDR3 protein. Of about 1.1 million distinct CDR3 sequences in the sample, around two fifths were seen once. The sample consisted of blood. The receptors originated from a man younger than 35 in good health.

This clonotype has at least ten counts. V is TRBV12-3 or TRBV12-4 and J is TRBJ2-1; tentatively, D is TRBD1 (5 bases). The CDR3 has 15 residues. The V end was cut by 6 bases, the J end by 0 bases, with 12 bases between. The CDR3 nucleotides are TGTGCCAGCAGCCGAGACAGTAACTCCTACAATGAGCAGTTCTTC. Encoded protein: CASSRDSNSYNEQFF.

The chain joins TRBV6-1 to TRBJ2-3, with D tentatively TRBD2 (5 bases). Germline V gene lookup returns CDR1 MNHNS and CDR2 SASEGT. V was pared by 6 bases and J by 3 bases, with 22 bases between. The CDR3 is made up of 17 amino acids. CDR3 in DNA: TGTGCCAGCAGACCGGGAATTCGTTTAAGTAATACAGATACGCAGTATTTT. Protein: CASRPGIRLSNTDTQYF.

This chain joins TRBV6-6 and TRBJ2-3, with 7 bases identical to TRBD1. V was clipped by 5 bases and J by 2 bases; unmatched bases: 7. CDR3 length: 15 amino acids. Germline V gene lookup returns CDR1 MNHNY and CDR2 SVGAGI (reference sequence). CDR3 nucleotides: TGTGCCAGCAGTCTAGGACAGGCGGTCACAGATACGCAGTATTTT. This translates into CASSLGQAVTDTQYF.

The V gene is TRBV4-3, the J gene TRBJ2-1; D possibly corresponds to TRBD1 (5 bases). The V gene's germline CDR1 is LGHNA and CDR2 YSLEER. The CDR3 is 13 amino acids. Trimming cost V 0 bases and J 9 bases, with 9 bases left between them. CDR3 sequence reads: CASSQDQGFEQFF. The DNA of the CDR3 is TGCGCCAGCAGCCAAGACCAGGGCTTTGAGCAGTTCTTC.

V and J are TRBV4-2 and TRBJ2-1; the D is unclear. CDR3 size: 12 residues. The V end lost 0 bases, the J end lost 8 bases, and 5 bases lay between the germline ends. Germline CDR1 is LGHNA and CDR2 is YNFKEQ. CDR3 DNA: TGTGCCAGCAGCCAAGATGGCGATGAGCAGTTCTTC. Protein: CASSQDGDEQFF.

This clonotype turned up a few times. V and J are TRBV27 and TRBJ1-2; D perhaps matches TRBD1 (5 bases). V lost 5 bases to trimming and J lost 0 bases, with 19 bases between them. The CDR3 is made up of 17 amino acids. The V gene's germline CDR1 is MNHEY and CDR2 SMNVEV (reference sequence). CDR3 protein: CASSPYPPREANYGYTF. Written as DNA, the CDR3 is TGTGCCAGCAGTCCATACCCCCCCAGGGAAGCTAACTATGGCTACACCTTC.

The chain recombines TRBV5-1 with TRBJ2-5; D may be TRBD1 (5 bases). The ends were cut back, 5 bases at V and 11 bases at J, with 22 bases in the middle. CDR1 is SGHRS, CDR2 YFSETQ, per germline. This CDR3 is built from 14 residues. The CDR3 sequence is CASRFEDIYNEQYF. The CDR3 DNA sequence: TGCGCCAGCAGATTCGAGGACATCTACAATGAGCAGTACTTC.

This clonotype showed up just a few times. This rearrangement joins TRBV4-3 to TRBJ1-2; possibly TRBD1 for D (5 bases). Germline V lookup: CDR1 LGHNA, CDR2 YSLEER. CDR3 size: 13 residues. Trimming pared 7 bases from V and 3 bases from J, leaving 12 bases between. The CDR3 protein is CASTPGRDYGYTF. CDR3 nucleotides: TGCGCCAGCACCCCAGGGCGAGACTATGGCTACACCTTC.

This clonotype was seen only a few times. For the CDR3, the DNA is TGTGCCAGCAGCCAAGTAAGCGGGGACACAGATACGCAGTATTTT. It yields the protein CASSQVSGDTDTQYF. This chain uses TRBV3-1 with TRBJ2-3; 7 positions match TRBD2. The CDR3 totals 15 residues. Germline V gene sequence: CDR1 LGHDT, CDR2 YNNKEL (reference sequence). J was trimmed by 2 bases and V by 1 base; bases with no gene match: 3.

Remarks on this clonotype: A junction end diverges from the germline sequence, so it may reflect a read error. J is TRBJ2-3 and V is TRBV20-1; the D is unclear. CDR1 is DFQATT, CDR2 SNEGSKA, per germline (reference sequence). CDR3 length: 10 amino acids. The CDR3 is CGARKDTQYF. The CDR3 DNA reads TGCGGTGCTAGAAAAGATACGCAGTATTTT.

The chain employs TRBV4-3 and TRBJ2-5; no reliable D call. Germline CDR1 and CDR2: LGHNA and YSLEER. The CDR3 length is 16 residues. V was trimmed by 0 bases and J by 11 bases, leaving 22 bases between them. The CDR3 is CASSQEAYGNNNEQYF. CDR3 in DNA: TGCGCCAGCAGCCAAGAAGCCTATGGTAACAACAATGAGCAGTACTTC.

The sample holds many counts of this clonotype. The chain recombines TRBV20-1 with TRBJ1-2; TRBD1 agrees at 9 bases. Germline V gene lookup returns CDR1 DFQATT and CDR2 SNEGSKA (reference sequence). The CDR3 runs 17 residues. Germline trimming cut 3 bases from V and 1 base from J; bases unmatched to any gene: 12. This CDR3 reads CSASLLSTGGGNYGYTF. DNA of the CDR3: TGCAGTGCTAGTCTATTATCTACAGGGGGCGGTAACTATGGCTACACCTTC.

This clonotype was counted only a few times. A much larger clone sits a single nucleotide away, making a read error possible. This chain uses TRBV29-1 with TRBJ2-3, with 7 bases lining up with TRBD1. V shed 6 bases, J shed 6 bases, and the junction held 3 bases outside the gene matches. The length of the CDR3 is 11 residues. Germline assignment: CDR1 SQVTM and CDR2 ANQGSEA. CDR3 sequence (DNA): TGCAGCGTCAACAGGGGCGATACGCAGTATTTT. Translating gives CSVNRGDTQYF.

V is TRBV5-1 and J is TRBJ2-1; D not resolved. Per the germline V gene, CDR1 is SGHRS and CDR2 is YFSETQ. The CDR3 is made up of 10 amino acids. Trimming left V 9 bases short and J 0 bases short, with 1 base between. The CDR3 loop reads CANSYNEQFF. Written as DNA, the CDR3 is TGCGCCAACTCCTACAATGAGCAGTTCTTC.

The V call is TRBV5-5, the J call TRBJ2-5; D may be TRBD1 (6 bases). The CDR3 length is 14 residues. Germline CDR1 and CDR2: SGHKS and YYEKEE (reference sequence). Trimming shortened V by 4 bases and J by 1 base, and 11 bases separated the two germline ends. The CDR3 DNA reads as TGTGCCAGCAGCCTGGGACACCTCCAAGAGACCCAGTACTTC. It translates to CASSLGHLQETQYF.

This sequence joins TRBV10-3 and TRBJ2-5; a possible D gene is TRBD2 (7 bases). The germline V gene has CDR1 ENHRY and CDR2 SYGVKD. The CDR3 is made up of 16 amino acids. V lost 5 bases and J 4 bases, leaving 20 bases between the germline ends. Written as DNA, the CDR3 is TGTGCCATCAGTATGACTAGCCGGGGGGCGCGAGAGACCCAGTACTTC. Translated: CAISMTSRGARETQYF.

The chain links TRBV12-3 or TRBV12-4 to TRBJ1-2; D is undetermined. Deletions cut 5 bases from V and 5 bases from J, with 12 bases between. CDR3 length: 13 residues. CDR3 nucleotides: TGTGCCAGCAGTCCCGACAACCGGTATGGCTACACCTTC. Translated: CASSPDNRYGYTF.